This T cell receptor (beta chain) was captured in a study of shared clonotypes between healthy human individuals. The protocol was immunoSEQ multiplex PCR, while the TCRdb copy is restricted to in-frame clones and leaves out a portion. Counted here are 2 million to 2.5 million clones, roughly 95% occurring once; the ten biggest clones make up approximately 0.13%. Germline CDR1 reads SGHRS; CDR2 reads YFSETQ. V was pared by 0 bases and J by 3 bases, with 1 base of the junction left unmatched. The CDR3 is made up of 15 amino acids. The sample holds one count of this clone. What it binds is not known. Within the sample, other DNA sequences also encode this same CDR3. General observations from the study: Only blood was sampled, and tissue TCR repertoires likely differ from blood ones.

Into CD45RA+ naive and CD45RA-negative memory subsets, the CD4+ cells were split. The sequence was collected from a man aged 18 to 29 in good health. The V call is TRBV5-1, the J call TRBJ2-3; 10 bases align to TRBD2. Source material: naive CD4+ T cells sorted from blood. Subset defined: CD45RA+ positively selected. CDR3 sequence: CASSLALAGTDTQYF. DNA of the CDR3: TGCGCCAGCAGCTTGGCACTAGCGGGGACAGATACGCAGTATTTT.